A selection of T cell receptor beta chains follows, all from one sample in a study of T cells in Graves' hyperthyroidism and ophthalmopathy. TCRdb re-called the multiplex PCR reads with MiXCR, one entry per CDR3 protein. Of more than 500,000 distinct CDR3 sequences listed, around 46% were seen once; the top ten hold over 15%. Sequencing was carried out using peripheral blood or thyroid tissue (not recorded which). All receptors come from an adult woman with Graves' disease, either hyperthyroidism or ophthalmopathy (not recorded which). CDR3s include the opening cysteine and the closing phenylalanine or tryptophan.

v_call: TRBV25-1
cdr3_aa: CASHPAAGRQETQYF

v_call: TRBV11-2
cdr3_aa: CASSLGGGDEQYF

v_call: TRBV15
cdr3_aa: CATSRDFEGYTF

v_call: TRBV11-2
cdr3_aa: CASSFQAVGLTSRETQYF

v_call: TRBV5-6
cdr3_aa: CASSFFSGSGDEQYF

v_call: TRBV20-1
cdr3_aa: CSGLGQTGIGELFF

v_call: TRBV20-1
cdr3_aa: CSASAPGGTGELFF

v_call: TRBV10-3
cdr3_aa: CAIRPLAGGGSTDTQYF

v_call: TRBV10-3
cdr3_aa: CAITLDRDGEQYF

v_call: TRBV2
cdr3_aa: CASRDTGTHVHF

v_call: TRBV5-1
cdr3_aa: CASSLRTGGREKLFF

v_call: TRBV2
cdr3_aa: CASSQAGDSPQHF

v_call: TRBV7-6
cdr3_aa: CASSPKVEQYF

v_call: TRBV10-3
cdr3_aa: CAVSAQGNPPQYF

v_call: TRBV29-1
cdr3_aa: CSVEPQGAGYGYTF

v_call: TRBV20-1
cdr3_aa: CSARWGSVTGELFF

v_call: TRBV7-9
cdr3_aa: CASSLTGHTGIYGHTF

v_call: TRBV7-3
cdr3_aa: CASSPALNEGEQYF

v_call: TRBV7-2
cdr3_aa: CASSLALGSFNSPLHF

v_call: TRBV20-1
cdr3_aa: CSARDPGQASSYNSPLHF

v_call: TRBV29-1
cdr3_aa: CSVGVHQGTEAFF

v_call: TRBV20-1
cdr3_aa: CSAPLSGSYEQYF

v_call: TRBV11-2
cdr3_aa: CASSLGAVRTEAFF

v_call: TRBV7-7
cdr3_aa: CASSTHGAGTGELFF

v_call: TRBV20-1
cdr3_aa: CSASRVRNSPLHF

v_call: TRBV7-2
cdr3_aa: CASSPVVARGYGEQYF

v_call: TRBV24-1
cdr3_aa: CATSDPSRTDTQYF

v_call: TRBV28
cdr3_aa: CASSQGVHGYTF

v_call: TRBV20-1
cdr3_aa: CSASRGGSYNEQFF

v_call: TRBV15
cdr3_aa: CATSRPTLEQFF

v_call: TRBV6-6
cdr3_aa: CASSETGGREAFF

v_call: TRBV24-1
cdr3_aa: CATSDLRRDGNEQFF

v_call: TRBV20-1
cdr3_aa: CSAVGGHNEQFF

v_call: TRBV19
cdr3_aa: CASSPRLALYEQYF

v_call: TRBV2
cdr3_aa: CASRPPDRGVGEQYF

v_call: TRBV7-8
cdr3_aa: CASSLERTSGRGETQYF

v_call: TRBV7-3
cdr3_aa: CASSLNQGSYNEQFF

v_call: TRBV10-3
cdr3_aa: CAISEGRNTGETQYF

v_call: TRBV13
cdr3_aa: CASSLGPERNSPLHF

v_call: TRBV5-1
cdr3_aa: CASSSDWGAQETQYF

v_call: TRBV2
cdr3_aa: CASRSSQGHYGYTF

v_call: TRBV5-1
cdr3_aa: CASRDEGGVEQYF

v_call: TRBV25-1
cdr3_aa: CAGRQGTQYF

v_call: TRBV6-6
cdr3_aa: CASRDLSYEQYF

v_call: TRBV6-6
cdr3_aa: CASSLDTYTGELFF

v_call: TRBV24-1
cdr3_aa: CATSADSKRAFF

v_call: TRBV7-9
cdr3_aa: CASICSARDWETQYF

v_call: TRBV7-8
cdr3_aa: CASSRQATSGNTIYF

v_call: TRBV27
cdr3_aa: CASSPLEGDEQFF

v_call: TRBV10-3
cdr3_aa: CAISEKAGGGLTYEQYF

v_call: TRBV10-2
cdr3_aa: CASSVYGTGVPEAFF

v_call: TRBV10-3
cdr3_aa: CAISDERRNTGETQYF

v_call: TRBV5-1
cdr3_aa: CASSLLARQEYPEAFF

v_call: TRBV10-3
cdr3_aa: CAISESILAGGYEQYF

v_call: TRBV7-9
cdr3_aa: CASSFTDTESSYEQYF

v_call: TRBV13
cdr3_aa: CASSAWEAGANVLTF

v_call: TRBV20-1
cdr3_aa: CSAVPGAGNTIYF